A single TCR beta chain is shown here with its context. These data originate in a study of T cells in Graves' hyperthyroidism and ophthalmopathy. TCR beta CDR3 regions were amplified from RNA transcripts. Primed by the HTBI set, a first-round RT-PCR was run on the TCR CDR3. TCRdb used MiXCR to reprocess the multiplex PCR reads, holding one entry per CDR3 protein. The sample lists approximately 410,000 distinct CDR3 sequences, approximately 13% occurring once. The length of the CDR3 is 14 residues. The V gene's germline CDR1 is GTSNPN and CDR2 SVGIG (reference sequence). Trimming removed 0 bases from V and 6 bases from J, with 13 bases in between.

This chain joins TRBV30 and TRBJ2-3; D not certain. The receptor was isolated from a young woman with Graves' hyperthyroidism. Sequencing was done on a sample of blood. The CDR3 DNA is TGTGCCTGGAGTGTACCCCCCCGGAATGATACGCAGTATTTT. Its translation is CAWSVPPRNDTQYF. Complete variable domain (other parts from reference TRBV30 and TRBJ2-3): SQTIHQWPATLVQPVGSPLSLECTVEGTSNPNLYWYRQAAGRGLQLLFYSVGIGQISSEVPQNLSASRPQDRQFILSSKKLLLSDSGFYLCAWSVPPRNDTQYFGPGTRLTVL.